The 9 T cell receptor beta chains below were found in one sample sequenced in a study of T-cell reconstitution after alpha-beta-depleted transplantation in children. Unique molecular identifiers tagged the TCRbeta library. Using its own MiXCR run on the PCR reads, TCRdb lists one record per CDR3 protein. The sample carries a few hundred thousand distinct CDR3 sequences, over 10% recorded once. Sequenced here: PBMCs, mostly from graft donor cells, sampled 360 days after TCRalphabeta/CD19-depleted stem cell transplant. Receptors originate from a male patient between 5 and 17 years old who had a stem cell transplant for acute myeloid leukemia, so the T cells may come from the graft donor.

This chain connects TRBV9 to TRBJ2-7; D uncertain. Germline lookup yields CDR1 SGDLS and CDR2 YYNGEE. V gave up 0 bases and J gave up 5 bases, with 6 bases separating them. The CDR3 contains 12 residues. CDR3 loop: CASSVGAHEQYF. The CDR3 nucleotides read TGTGCCAGCAGCGTAGGAGCCCACGAGCAGTACTTC.

This clonotype was seen many times. This chain connects TRBV25-1 to TRBJ2-1; TRBD1 agrees at 7 bases. This CDR3 is 13 amino acids long. Trimming at V came to 3 bases and at J to 15 bases, leaving 11 bases not matched to a gene. Germline values: CDR1 MGHDK, CDR2 SYGVNS. In nucleotides, the CDR3 is TGTGCCAGCAGTGAGGAAATGGGGACAGCTCTGTTCTTC. Its protein is CASSEEMGTALFF.

There are a few counts of this clonotype. The chain combines TRBV14 with TRBJ2-2; D is possibly TRBD2 (5 bases). Germline V gives CDR1 SGHDN, CDR2 FVKESK. The V and J ends lost 1 base and 4 bases respectively, with 13 bases between them. The CDR3 consists of 16 residues. CDR3 amino acids: CASSQVRGSSTGELFF. As DNA, the CDR3 is TGTGCCAGCAGCCAAGTAAGAGGGAGTAGCACCGGGGAGCTGTTTTTT.

This clonotype was detected only a few times. This rearrangement joins TRBV7-9 to TRBJ2-7; the D gene is possibly TRBD1 (5 bases). Trimming stripped 4 bases from V and 2 bases from J, with 12 bases between. CDR1 and CDR2 (germline): SEHNR, FQNEAQ (reference sequence). The CDR3 sequence is 14 residues long. This CDR3 reads CASSYTGAAYEQYF. CDR3 nucleotides: TGTGCCAGCAGCTACACTGGGGCAGCCTACGAGCAGTACTTC. Based on the CDR3 plus reference TRBV7-9 and TRBJ2-7, the full variable domain is DTGVSQNPRHKITKRGQNVTFRCDPISEHNRLYWYRQTLGQGPEFLTYFQNEAQLEKSRLLSDRFSAERPKGSFSTLEIQRTEQGDSAMYLCASSYTGAAYEQYFGPGTRLTVT.

The genes are TRBV29-1 and TRBJ2-7; no definite D call. V lost 3 bases to trimming and J lost 0 bases, with 12 bases between them. CDR1 SQVTM and CDR2 ANQGSEA come from the germline V gene. CDR3 length equals 14 residues. CDR3 sequence (DNA): TGCAGCGTTGAGACGGGCGCAGGCTCCTACGAGCAGTACTTC. It encodes CSVETGAGSYEQYF.

This clonotype turned up a few times. This sequence joins TRBV27 and TRBJ2-7; D not certain. The CDR3 loop spans 14 amino acids. Deletions cut 3 bases from V and 0 bases from J, with 9 bases between. Germline V gene lookup returns CDR1 MNHEY and CDR2 SMNVEV (reference sequence). DNA of the CDR3: TGTGCCAGCAGTTTTTCCGTGAGCTCCTACGAGCAGTACTTC. Its protein product is CASSFSVSSYEQYF.

The rearrangement uses TRBV11-2 and TRBJ2-5; 9 bases are shared with TRBD1. The V gene end was trimmed by 5 bases and the J gene end by 5 bases; junction bases not matched to a gene: 9. The CDR3 sequence is 15 residues long. Germline CDR1 and CDR2: SGHAT and FQNNGV. CDR3 protein: CASSPTGGSWETQYF. For the CDR3, the DNA is TGTGCCAGCAGCCCAACAGGGGGCTCGTGGGAGACCCAGTACTTC.

On this clonotype: Since a much larger clone is just one base distant, this may be a read error. This chain joins TRBV7-9 and TRBJ2-3; either TRBD1 or TRBD2 may fit D (5 bases each). Trimming took off 3 bases at V and 4 bases at J, with 14 bases between the two ends. Germline V gene sequence: CDR1 SEHNR, CDR2 FQNEAQ (reference sequence). The CDR3 spans 15 residues. CDR3 loop: CASSFRDGLADTQYF. CDR3 nucleotides: TGTGCCAGCAGCTTCCGGGACGGCCTTGCAGATACGCAGTATTTT.

This clonotype was seen repeatedly, ten times or more. This sequence joins TRBV5-8 and TRBJ1-1, with a tentative D call TRBD1 (6 bases). The CDR3 sequence is 16 residues long. CDR1 is SGHTS and CDR2 is YDEGEE in the germline V gene. Trimming took 2 bases from V and 1 from J, leaving 15 bases between them. The DNA of the CDR3 is TGTGCCAGCAGCTTCCAAGGGGGGATTCAGAACACTGAAGCTTTCTTT. Its protein product is CASSFQGGIQNTEAFF.